This is a list of T cell receptor beta chains from one sample in a study of T cell changes during pregnancy in multiple sclerosis. The repertoire was sequenced with immunoSEQ multiplex PCR; TCRdb's copy has only in-frame clones and lacks some. The sample holds about 77,000 clones, roughly 91% seen once. Source: peripheral blood, taken after pregnancy. The receptor set was obtained from a female donor in good health, enrolled as a control in a pregnancy study. The CDR3 runs from the conserved cysteine through the conserved F or W. The D gene is left open where the match is weak. The size field is filled for only some rows; it gives once, few, many or a size class.

>TRBV6-5|once|TRBJ2-7|TRBD1
TGTGCCAGCAGATTCCGGGACAGGGGGCCCTACGAGCAGTACTTC
CASRFRDRGPYEQYF
>TRBV25-1|.|TRBJ2-3|TRBD2
TGTGCCAGCAGTGACGGACTAGCGGGAGCAATAGATACGCAGTATTTT
CASSDGLAGAIDTQYF
>TRBV5-5|once|TRBJ2-5|.
TGTGCCAGCACCCTTTTCGTAGGGGCCGGAGAGACCCAGTACTTC
CASTLFVGAGETQYF
>TRBV19|.|TRBJ2-2|.
TGTGCCAGTAAGGGGCCATACACCGGGGAGCTGTTTTTT
CASKGPYTGELFF
>TRBV6-5|.|TRBJ2-7|TRBD1
TGTGCCAGCAGGATAAACAGGGGAAGCGAGCAGTACTTC
CASRINRGSEQYF
>TRBV19|once|TRBJ1-5|.
TGTGCCAGTAGTATTGATCCAGCGGTCGGGCCCCAGCATTTT
CASSIDPAVGPQHF
>TRBV2|once|TRBJ2-7|.
TGTGCCAGCAGGTACAGGGGAGCCGGGGGCGAGCAGTACTTC
CASRYRGAGGEQYF
>TRBV7-8|few|TRBJ2-1|TRBD1
TGTGCCAGCAGCTCCCTCTTGACAGGGATTCCTGAGCAGTTCTTC
CASSSLLTGIPEQFF
>TRBV30|.|TRBJ2-2|TRBD2
TGTGCCTGGAGTGTATTCTACGGGCGGGAGGTGGGCACCGGGGAGCTGTTTTTT
CAWSVFYGREVGTGELFF
>TRBV6-4|.|TRBJ2-5|TRBD2
TGTGCCAGCAGTGACCCTAGCGGGGCGGAAAAAGAGACCCAGTACTTC
CASSDPSGAEKETQYF
>TRBV28|.|TRBJ2-5|.
TGTGCCAGCAGTATCCGGGAGACCCAGTACTTC
CASSIRETQYF
>TRBV7-2|.|TRBJ2-3|.
TGTGCCAGCAGCTTCTCTAGCAGCACAGATACGCAGTATTTT
CASSFSSSTDTQYF
>TRBV10-2|.|TRBJ2-7|TRBD1
TGCGCCAGCAGTGACTCGGGACAGAGTTACGAGCAGTACTTC
CASSDSGQSYEQYF
>TRBV29-1|.|TRBJ2-7|TRBD2
TGCAGCGTGGGACTAGCGAACTACGAGCAGTACTTC
CSVGLANYEQYF
>TRBV11-2|.|TRBJ2-7|TRBD2
TGTGCCAGCAGCTTAGCGACTAGCGGGAGCTTCTACGAGCAGTACTTC
CASSLATSGSFYEQYF
>TRBV1|.|TRBJ1-1|.
TGCACCAGCAGCCAAAAAGGACAGGATGTCCTCATGAACACTGAAGCTTTCTTT
CTSSQKGQDVLMNTEAFF
>TRBV5-1|.|TRBJ1-4|.
TGCGCCAGCAGAATAACAGGGTTTGGAACTAATGAAAAACTGTTTTTT
CASRITGFGTNEKLFF
>TRBV2|.|TRBJ2-7|TRBD1
TGTGCCAGCAGTGTGGGACAGGGTACCTACGAGCAGTACTTC
CASSVGQGTYEQYF
>TRBV10-1|.|TRBJ2-5|.
TGCGCCAGCAGTGAGTCTGGCGGCCAAGAGACCCAGTACTTC
CASSESGGQETQYF
>TRBV5-6|.|TRBJ2-1|.
TGTGCCAGCAGCTCTGCTATCAATGAGCAGTTCTTC
CASSSAINEQFF
>TRBV4-3|.|TRBJ2-7|.
TGCGCCAGCAGCCAAGATCGGCAGGCGAACTACGAGCAGTACTTC
CASSQDRQANYEQYF
>TRBV30|.|TRBJ1-1|TRBD1
TGTGCCTGGAGTCCACCGGGACAGCTGAACACTGAAGCTTTCTTT
CAWSPPGQLNTEAFF
>TRBV7-9|.|TRBJ1-2|TRBD1
TGTGCCAGCAGCCACAGATCAGGACAGGGGGAGAAGGGCTACACCTTC
CASSHRSGQGEKGYTF
>TRBV7-9|.|TRBJ1-4|.
TGTGCCAGCAGCTTAACAGGACCCGAAAAACTGTTTTTT
CASSLTGPEKLFF
>TRBV18|.|TRBJ2-1|.
TGTGCCAGCTCACCGACAAACACCCTCTACAATGAGCAGTTCTTC
CASSPTNTLYNEQFF
>TRBV7-9|.|TRBJ2-3|TRBD2
TGTGCCAGCAGCGGGTCCGGGACTAGCGGCGACACAAACACAGATACGCAGTATTTT
CASSGSGTSGDTNTDTQYF
>TRBV27|.|TRBJ2-7|TRBD2
TGTGCCAGCTCAACGCGGGGGGGACTAGCGGGAGTTAGCTCCTACGAGCAGTACTTC
CASSTRGGLAGVSSYEQYF
>TRBV2|.|TRBJ1-3|.
TGTGCCAGCAGCTACAGCTCTGGAAACACCATATATTTT
CASSYSSGNTIYF
>TRBV21-1|.|TRBJ1-1|.
TGTGCCAGCAGCAAATTGGGACAGAGGACGGGCACTGAAGCTTTCTTT
CASSKLGQRTGTEAFF
>TRBV28|.|TRBJ1-4|.
TGTGCCAGCAGTTCAAACAGGGTTTCTCCTGAAAAACTGTTTTTT
CASSSNRVSPEKLFF
>TRBV18|.|TRBJ2-3|TRBD2
TGTGCCAGCTCACCCAACCGGGACTACCACTCAGATACGCAGTATTTT
CASSPNRDYHSDTQYF
>TRBV28|.|TRBJ1-2|.
TGTGCCAGCAGTTTCCAGGGTTTCAATGGCTACACCTTC
CASSFQGFNGYTF
>TRBV7-8|.|TRBJ1-1|TRBD1
TGTGCCAGCAGCGGACAGGGGGAAGCTTTCTTT
CASSGQGEAFF